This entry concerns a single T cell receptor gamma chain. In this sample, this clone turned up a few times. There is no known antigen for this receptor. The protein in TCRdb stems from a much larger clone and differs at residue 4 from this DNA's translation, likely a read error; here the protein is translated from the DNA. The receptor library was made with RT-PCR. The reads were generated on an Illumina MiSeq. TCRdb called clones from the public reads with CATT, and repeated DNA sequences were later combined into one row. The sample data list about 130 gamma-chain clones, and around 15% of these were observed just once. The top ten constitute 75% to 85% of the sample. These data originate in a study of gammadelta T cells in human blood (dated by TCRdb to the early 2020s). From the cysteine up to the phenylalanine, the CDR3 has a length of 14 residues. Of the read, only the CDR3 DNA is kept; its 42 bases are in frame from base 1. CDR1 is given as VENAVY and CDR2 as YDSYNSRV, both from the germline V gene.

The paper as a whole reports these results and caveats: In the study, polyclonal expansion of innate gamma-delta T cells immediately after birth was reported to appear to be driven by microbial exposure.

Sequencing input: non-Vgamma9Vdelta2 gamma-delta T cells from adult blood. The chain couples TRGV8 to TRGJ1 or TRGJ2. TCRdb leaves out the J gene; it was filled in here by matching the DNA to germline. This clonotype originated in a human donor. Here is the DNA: TGTGCCACCCGGGATAATCTTAGAGATTATAAGAAACTCTTT. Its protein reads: CATRDNLRDYKKLF.